This T cell receptor (beta chain) is drawn from a study of T cells in Graves' hyperthyroidism and ophthalmopathy. Findings of the study overall: Peripheral blood also featured most of the thyroid clonotypes expanded above 0.001.

Thyroid ultrasound, orbital computed tomography, clinical symptoms, and serum thyroxine and TRAb underpinned diagnoses. A note on this clonotype: Its antigen is currently unknown.

Amplified regions were TCR beta CDR3 sequences from RNA transcripts. The primer set for the first-round RT-PCR of the TCR CDR3 was HTBI. MiXCR was run by TCRdb on the multiplex PCR reads, yielding one entry per CDR3 protein. The repertoire holds 480,000 or so distinct CDR3 sequences, with about 46% as singletons. This TCR was recovered from an adult woman with Graves' disease, either hyperthyroidism or ophthalmopathy (not recorded which). The sample was peripheral blood or thyroid tissue (not recorded which).

CDR3 DNA: TGCAGTGCTATACGCCAGCCCGGGACTGAAGCTTTCTTT. Translating it yields CSAIRQPGTEAFF. The chain combines TRBV20-1 with TRBJ1-1; D not certain. Trimming pared 4 bases from V and 5 bases from J, leaving 14 bases between. Germline CDR1 and CDR2: DFQATT and SNEGSKA (reference sequence). The CDR3 totals 13 residues.